Following are 14 T cell receptor beta chains from one sample sequenced in a study of cytomegalovirus exposure and HLA in healthy donors (dated by TCRdb to the late 2010s). Library preparation was by the immunoSEQ multiplex PCR assay. The multiplex PCR relied on a mix of 60 forward primers for TCR Vbeta segments and 13 reverse primers for TCR Jbeta segments. In TCRdb, the immuneACCESS table is reduced to in-frame sequences with V and J assigned. These tables do not hold every clone; where another copy was compared, an unresolved V gene accounts for under half, and the others remain unexplained. This sample lists 200,000 or so clones; 82% were detected once. The top ten clones comprise approximately 0.092% of the sample. The sequenced sample was PBMCs. These receptors were taken from a boy aged 2-15 years in good health and CMV-seronegative.

CDR3: CASSLEGDRGMNTEAFF. CDR3 nucleotides: TGTGCCAGCAGCTTGGAGGGGGACCGTGGTATGAACACTGAAGCTTTCTTT. V and J are TRBV5-8 and TRBJ1-1; tentatively, D is TRBD1 (6 bases). V lost 0 bases, J lost 0 bases, and 15 bases lay in between. This CDR3 spans 17 amino acids. Germline V gives CDR1 SGHTS, CDR2 YDEGEE.

This CDR3 reads CASSADSLTEAFF. The CDR3 DNA sequence: TGTGCCAGCAGCGCGGACAGCCTGACTGAAGCTTTCTTT. The chain recombines TRBV7-3 with TRBJ1-1, with D perhaps matching TRBD1 (6 bases). The CDR3 totals 13 residues. Germline CDR1 and CDR2: SGHTA and FQGTGA. The ends were cut back, 5 bases at V and 5 bases at J, with 12 bases in the middle.

Notes on this clone: This CDR3 is missing its conserved last phenylalanine or tryptophan, likely due to a read error. The chain carries TRBV4-2 and TRBJ2-7; 12 nucleotides line up with TRBD2. This CDR3 region has 17 residues. Germline V lookup: CDR1 LGHNA, CDR2 YNFKEQ. The junction had 7 bases not matched to a gene; V was cut back by 1 base and J by 3 bases. The CDR3 DNA is TGTGCCAGCAGCCAAGTCACGACTAGCGGGGGAGGCTACGAGCAGTACCTC. The encoded protein is CASSQVTTSGGGYEQYL.

This clone was picked up a small number of times. The V gene is TRBV27, the J gene TRBJ2-5; D is possibly TRBD1 (5 bases). The J call may be in error: the DNA end matches TRBJ2-7 better. There are 13 residues in the CDR3. Per the germline V gene, CDR1 is MNHEY and CDR2 is SMNVEV (reference sequence). CDR3 bases: TGTGCCAGCAGTAGGGGATACTCCTACGAGCAGTACTTC. It yields the protein CASSRGYSYEQYF.

The CDR3 loop is CASSLASGGSTDTQYF. The CDR3 bases are TGCGCCAGCAGCTTGGCCAGCGGGGGCTCCACAGATACGCAGTATTTT. The chain links TRBV5-1 to TRBJ2-3; 8 nucleotides line up with TRBD2. This CDR3 has 16 residues. After removal of 0 bases from V and 2 bases from J, the junction contained 5 bases not matched to a gene. Germline CDR1 reads SGHRS; CDR2 reads YFSETQ.

This chain joins TRBV9 and TRBJ1-2, with 7 positions matching TRBD1. V was clipped by 5 bases and J by 6 bases; unmatched bases: 7. Germline-derived CDR1 and CDR2 are SGDLS and YYNGEE. The CDR3 runs 13 residues. The CDR3 spells CASRGDREDGYTF. The CDR3 nucleotides read TGTGCCAGCAGGGGCGACAGGGAGGATGGCTACACCTTC.

The chain combines TRBV9 with TRBJ1-6; 7 bases are a match to TRBD1. With V trimmed by 0 bases and J by 7 bases, 4 bases remained unmatched. CDR1 and CDR2 (germline): SGDLS, YYNGEE. CDR3 length equals 15 residues. The DNA of the CDR3 is TGTGCCAGCAGCGTAGGAGGGGGCAGCAATTCACCCCTCCACTTT. Its protein product is CASSVGGGSNSPLHF.

The CDR3 nucleotides read TGTGCCAGCTCACCAAGTGCGGCAGGGGTAGAAAAACTGTTTTTT. Its translation: CASSPSAAGVEKLFF. The chain carries TRBV18 and TRBJ1-4; the D gene is possibly TRBD1 (6 bases). The CDR3 contains 15 residues. V was pared by 2 bases and J by 8 bases, with 15 bases between. Germline CDR1 and CDR2: KGHSH and LQKENI.

J is TRBJ1-1 and V is TRBV6-1, with D unresolved. CDR1 is MNHNS, CDR2 SASEGT, per germline. Trimming shortened V by 5 bases and J by 8 bases, and 6 bases separated the two germline ends. CDR3 length equals 10 residues. In DNA form, the CDR3 reads TGTGCCAGCAGTTGGGAGGAAGCTTTCTTT. This codes for CASSWEEAFF.

Worth noting for this clone: An end of the junction does not agree with germline; a read error may underlie this. The J gene is TRBJ2-5, the V gene TRBV7-7; 7 positions agree with TRBD2. The germline gives CDR1 SSHAT, CDR2 FNYEAQ (reference sequence). This CDR3 has 10 residues. The CDR3 reads CASGSETQYF. CDR3 nucleotide sequence: TGTGCTAGCGGGTCAGAGACTCAGTACTTC.

The chain employs TRBV11-2 and TRBJ2-5, with D perhaps matching TRBD2 (5 bases). Trimming took off 4 bases at V and 7 bases at J, with 16 bases between the two ends. This CDR3 region has 14 residues. CDR1 is SGHAT and CDR2 is FQNNGV in the germline V gene. The CDR3 DNA follows: TGTGCCAGCAGCTCATTAAGGTCCCGGGGGACCCAGTACTTC. Amino acid sequence: CASSSLRSRGTQYF.

The rearrangement uses TRBV29-1 and TRBJ2-3, with 10 bases identical to TRBD1. Per germline, CDR1 SQVTM and CDR2 ANQGSEA. V shed 5 bases and J 3 bases; nucleotides not matched to a gene: 8. The CDR3 covers 15 residues. CDR3 nucleotides: TGCAGCGTTAAAATTGGACAGGGGGGAACAGATACGCAGTATTTT. Translation: CSVKIGQGGTDTQYF.

J is TRBJ1-1 and V is TRBV7-2; D ambiguous. There are 14 residues in the CDR3. Trimming cost V 7 bases and J 7 bases, with 19 bases left between them. Germline values: CDR1 SGHTA, CDR2 FQGNSA. CDR3 coding DNA: TGTGCCAGCATCTTTAGCTTAAGTCCGGGTGAAGCTTTCTTT. It yields the protein CASIFSLSPGEAFF.

Only a few counts were recorded for this clone. V usage is TRBV4-1 and J usage is TRBJ2-1; D gene unclear. The CDR3 is 13 amino acids. Germline V gene data show CDR1 as MGHRA and CDR2 as YSYEKL. V lost 0 bases and J 6 bases, leaving 6 bases between the germline ends. The CDR3 nucleotides are TGCGCCAGCAGCCAAGAAAGAGCCAATGAGCAGTTCTTC. It translates to CASSQERANEQFF.